The sequence of this TCR beta chain was determined in a study of blood T cell repertoires in COVID-19. In the study overall: The United States, Italy and Spain provided the acute and convalescent COVID-19 samples. Sample material is recorded as cDNA or gDNA derived from T cells, B-cell-depleted T cells, or PBMCs.

In the authors' methods: It was from reference gene primer amplification that nucleated cell counts were estimated. Libraries were prepared by immunoSEQ multiplex PCR; TCRdb keeps only in-frame clonotypes and omits some of them. The DNA was the basis for D and trimming; V, J and clone size are from that table. This repertoire shows a few hundred thousand clones, roughly 84% found once; its top ten account for roughly 4%. Germline V gene sequence: CDR1 SGHTA, CDR2 FQGNSA. The CDR3 is made up of 15 amino acids. The V segment lost 5 bases and the J segment 0 bases; nucleotides outside the gene matches: 4. This clone was counted a single time.

This receptor was taken from a man in his fifties or sixties with acute or convalescent COVID-19. Sequencing input: peripheral blood. This rearrangement joins TRBV7-2 to TRBJ1-3; 7 nucleotides match TRBD1. Here the CDR3 reads CASSNQGDSGNTIYF. In nucleotides, the CDR3 is TGTGCCAGCAGCAATCAGGGGGACTCTGGAAACACCATATATTTT.